These T cell receptor beta chains were read from a single sample in a study of T-cell memory formation after mild COVID-19. TCRdb ran MiXCR on the 5' RACE reads and lists one entry per CDR3 protein. The sample has approximately 260,000 distinct CDR3 sequences; 16% are singletons. Sequenced: PBMCs or a T cell subset sorted from them (not recorded which). The source is a man aged 18-30 years who had mild COVID-19 (a few samples of this study predate the infection). Cell type and time point are not known. Each CDR3 is given with its conserved first and last residue. Fields, in order: D gene, clone size, CDR3 length, J gene, V gene, CDR3 protein, CDR3 DNA. The D gene is left open where the match is weak. Where a row states a size, it is once, few, many or the class of an expanded clone; other rows omit it.

D gene: .; clone size: .; CDR3 length: 16; J gene: TRBJ2-1; V gene: TRBV18; CDR3 protein: CASSPPAGSSYNEQFF; CDR3 DNA: TGTGCCAGCTCACCACCGGCAGGGTCCTCCTACAATGAGCAGTTCTTC
D gene: TRBD2; clone size: .; CDR3 length: 15; J gene: TRBJ2-3; V gene: TRBV27; CDR3 protein: CASTSLAGVGDTQYF; CDR3 DNA: TGTGCCAGCACCTCACTAGCGGGGGTGGGAGATACGCAGTATTTT
D gene: .; clone size: many; CDR3 length: 15; J gene: TRBJ2-7; V gene: TRBV4-3; CDR3 protein: CASSQESGLSDEQYF; CDR3 DNA: TGCGCCAGCAGCCAAGAGTCCGGACTATCGGACGAGCAGTACTTC
D gene: .; clone size: .; CDR3 length: 16; J gene: TRBJ1-1; V gene: TRBV5-5; CDR3 protein: CASSRPGRELDTEAFF; CDR3 DNA: TGTGCCAGCAGCCGGCCCGGCAGGGAATTGGACACTGAAGCTTTCTTT
D gene: .; clone size: many; CDR3 length: 13; J gene: TRBJ2-7; V gene: TRBV6-1; CDR3 protein: CASRGQLLYEQYF; CDR3 DNA: TGTGCCAGCAGGGGACAACTACTCTACGAGCAGTACTTC
D gene: .; clone size: few; CDR3 length: 14; J gene: TRBJ2-3; V gene: TRBV24-1; CDR3 protein: CATASGTVVDTQYF; CDR3 DNA: TGTGCCACTGCTTCTGGTACAGTGGTAGATACGCAGTATTTT
D gene: TRBD1; clone size: .; CDR3 length: 18; J gene: TRBJ1-4; V gene: TRBV4-2; CDR3 protein: CASSQDSGQGALNEKLFF; CDR3 DNA: TGTGCCAGCAGCCAAGATTCGGGACAGGGGGCTCTGAATGAAAAACTGTTTTTT
D gene: .; clone size: .; CDR3 length: 15; J gene: TRBJ1-1; V gene: TRBV7-9; CDR3 protein: CASSLVPFMNTEAFF; CDR3 DNA: TGTGCCAGCAGCTTAGTTCCGTTCATGAACACTGAAGCTTTCTTT
D gene: TRBD2; clone size: many; CDR3 length: 15; J gene: TRBJ2-1; V gene: TRBV7-9; CDR3 protein: CASSPTSGGINEQFF; CDR3 DNA: TGTGCCAGCAGCCCCACTAGCGGGGGGATAAATGAGCAGTTCTTC
D gene: .; clone size: few; CDR3 length: 14; J gene: TRBJ1-2; V gene: TRBV9; CDR3 protein: CASSVATGNYGYTF; CDR3 DNA: TGTGCCAGCAGCGTAGCTACAGGGAACTATGGCTACACCTTC
D gene: TRBD1; clone size: few; CDR3 length: 16; J gene: TRBJ2-7; V gene: TRBV5-4; CDR3 protein: CASSLGGGQGNYEQYF; CDR3 DNA: TGTGCCAGCAGCTTAGGGGGAGGACAGGGGAACTACGAGCAGTACTTC
D gene: .; clone size: .; CDR3 length: 13; J gene: TRBJ1-3; V gene: TRBV18; CDR3 protein: CASSPGEGNTIYF; CDR3 DNA: TGTGCCAGCTCACCAGGGGAAGGAAACACCATATATTTT
D gene: TRBD2; clone size: few; CDR3 length: 18; J gene: TRBJ2-3; V gene: TRBV7-2; CDR3 protein: CASSLVAGGRIGTDTQYF; CDR3 DNA: TGTGCCAGCAGCTTAGTAGCGGGGGGGCGGATTGGCACAGATACGCAGTATTTT
D gene: TRBD2; clone size: .; CDR3 length: 14; J gene: TRBJ2-5; V gene: TRBV5-4; CDR3 protein: CASSLAGGFETQYF; CDR3 DNA: TGTGCCAGCAGTTTAGCGGGGGGGTTTGAGACCCAGTACTTC
D gene: .; clone size: few; CDR3 length: 13; J gene: TRBJ1-2; V gene: TRBV20-1; CDR3 protein: CSATGTVNYGYTF; CDR3 DNA: TGCAGTGCTACCGGCACAGTTAACTATGGCTACACCTTC
D gene: .; clone size: .; CDR3 length: 14; J gene: TRBJ1-3; V gene: TRBV7-2; CDR3 protein: CASSLVPGRNTIYF; CDR3 DNA: TGTGCCAGCAGCTTAGTTCCAGGGAGGAACACCATATATTTT
D gene: .; clone size: .; CDR3 length: 15; J gene: TRBJ1-2; V gene: TRBV6-1; CDR3 protein: CASSEPPGQRDGYTF; CDR3 DNA: TGTGCCAGCAGTGAACCACCGGGTCAGCGGGATGGCTACACCTTC
D gene: .; clone size: few; CDR3 length: 14; J gene: TRBJ2-5; V gene: TRBV5-6; CDR3 protein: CASSIVGRQETQYF; CDR3 DNA: TGTGCCAGCAGCATAGTAGGGAGGCAAGAGACCCAGTACTTC
D gene: .; clone size: .; CDR3 length: 16; J gene: TRBJ2-3; V gene: TRBV6-5; CDR3 protein: CASSYLGGADTDTQYF; CDR3 DNA: TGTGCCAGCAGTTACCTAGGGGGGGCCGACACAGATACGCAGTATTTT
D gene: .; clone size: few; CDR3 length: 13; J gene: TRBJ2-1; V gene: TRBV5-6; CDR3 protein: CASSLAGGFGQFF; CDR3 DNA: TGTGCCAGCAGCTTGGCGGGTGGGTTCGGGCAGTTCTTC
D gene: TRBD1; clone size: .; CDR3 length: 15; J gene: TRBJ1-5; V gene: TRBV2; CDR3 protein: CASRARGRVDQPQHF; CDR3 DNA: TGTGCCAGCAGAGCCAGGGGGCGAGTAGATCAGCCCCAGCATTTT
D gene: .; clone size: .; CDR3 length: 11; J gene: TRBJ2-5; V gene: TRBV20-1; CDR3 protein: CSYPSGETQYF; CDR3 DNA: TGCAGCTACCCTAGTGGGGAGACCCAGTACTTC
D gene: .; clone size: .; CDR3 length: 17; J gene: TRBJ2-5; V gene: TRBV9; CDR3 protein: CASSVGPGDPSMGTQYF; CDR3 DNA: TGTGCCAGCAGCGTAGGGCCCGGGGACCCCAGTATGGGGACCCAGTACTTC
D gene: .; clone size: few; CDR3 length: 11; J gene: TRBJ2-3; V gene: TRBV10-3; CDR3 protein: CAIRSTDTQYF; CDR3 DNA: TGTGCCATCAGGAGCACAGATACGCAGTATTTT
D gene: TRBD1; clone size: .; CDR3 length: 14; J gene: TRBJ2-5; V gene: TRBV7-8; CDR3 protein: CASNPRQGWETQYF; CDR3 DNA: TGTGCCAGCAACCCCAGACAGGGTTGGGAGACCCAGTACTTC
D gene: .; clone size: .; CDR3 length: 17; J gene: TRBJ2-1; V gene: TRBV24-1; CDR3 protein: CATSDSPGGDSYNEQFF; CDR3 DNA: TGTGCCACCAGTGATTCCCCCGGGGGCGACTCCTACAATGAGCAGTTCTTC
D gene: .; clone size: .; CDR3 length: 14; J gene: TRBJ2-2; V gene: TRBV30; CDR3 protein: CAWSGQGNTGELFF; CDR3 DNA: TGTGCCTGGAGTGGCCAGGGAAACACCGGGGAGCTGTTTTTT
D gene: .; clone size: many; CDR3 length: 12; J gene: TRBJ2-5; V gene: TRBV10-2; CDR3 protein: CASSEGVETQYF; CDR3 DNA: TGCGCCAGCAGTGAAGGGGTGGAGACCCAGTACTTC
D gene: .; clone size: .; CDR3 length: 15; J gene: TRBJ2-1; V gene: TRBV29-1; CDR3 protein: CSSGGGGRGGNEQFF; CDR3 DNA: TGCAGCTCTGGAGGAGGGGGCAGGGGAGGCAATGAGCAGTTCTTC
D gene: .; clone size: .; CDR3 length: 13; J gene: TRBJ2-1; V gene: TRBV12-3/TRBV12-4; CDR3 protein: CASSESGKGEQFF; CDR3 DNA: TGTGCCAGCAGTGAATCCGGTAAGGGTGAGCAGTTCTTC
D gene: TRBD2; clone size: many; CDR3 length: 15; J gene: TRBJ2-3; V gene: TRBV5-4; CDR3 protein: CASSLETSGTDTQYF; CDR3 DNA: TGTGCCAGCAGCTTGGAAACTAGCGGGACAGATACGCAGTATTTT
D gene: .; clone size: .; CDR3 length: 15; J gene: TRBJ2-5; V gene: TRBV3-1; CDR3 protein: CASSQDSRVQETQYF; CDR3 DNA: TGTGCCAGCAGCCAAGATAGCAGGGTTCAAGAGACCCAGTACTTC
D gene: .; clone size: .; CDR3 length: 11; J gene: TRBJ1-1; V gene: TRBV6-2/TRBV6-3; CDR3 protein: CASSLTSEAFF; CDR3 DNA: TGTGCCAGCAGCTTAACTTCTGAAGCTTTCTTT
D gene: TRBD2; clone size: few; CDR3 length: 17; J gene: TRBJ2-2; V gene: TRBV3-1; CDR3 protein: CASSQASGGPGTGELFF; CDR3 DNA: TGTGCCAGCAGCCAGGCTAGCGGGGGGCCGGGCACCGGGGAGCTGTTTTTT
D gene: TRBD1; clone size: few; CDR3 length: 12; J gene: TRBJ1-2; V gene: TRBV29-1; CDR3 protein: CSVVQGRYGYTF; CDR3 DNA: TGCAGCGTTGTACAGGGGAGATATGGCTACACCTTC
D gene: .; clone size: .; CDR3 length: 14; J gene: TRBJ1-5; V gene: TRBV6-1; CDR3 protein: CASDGLHDNQPQHF; CDR3 DNA: TGTGCCAGCGACGGGCTGCACGATAATCAACCCCAGCATTTT
D gene: TRBD2; clone size: .; CDR3 length: 18; J gene: TRBJ2-1; V gene: TRBV11-2; CDR3 protein: CASSLSASGGLSDNEQFF; CDR3 DNA: TGTGCCAGCAGCTTATCGGCTAGCGGGGGGCTCAGCGACAATGAGCAGTTCTTC
D gene: TRBD2; clone size: few; CDR3 length: 15; J gene: TRBJ2-5; V gene: TRBV5-1; CDR3 protein: CASSWTSGGQETQYF; CDR3 DNA: TGCGCCAGCAGCTGGACTAGCGGGGGCCAAGAGACCCAGTACTTC
D gene: .; clone size: many; CDR3 length: 12; J gene: TRBJ2-3; V gene: TRBV5-6; CDR3 protein: CASWRGTDTQYF; CDR3 DNA: TGTGCCAGCTGGCGGGGCACAGATACGCAGTATTTT
D gene: .; clone size: .; CDR3 length: 13; J gene: TRBJ2-2; V gene: TRBV7-9; CDR3 protein: CASSGAGTGELFF; CDR3 DNA: TGTGCCAGCTCCGGGGCAGGCACCGGGGAGCTGTTTTTT
D gene: .; clone size: .; CDR3 length: 15; J gene: TRBJ2-1; V gene: TRBV4-3; CDR3 protein: CASMEGRGSYNEQFF; CDR3 DNA: TGCGCCAGCATGGAGGGTAGGGGCTCCTACAATGAGCAGTTCTTC
D gene: .; clone size: .; CDR3 length: 12; J gene: TRBJ2-7; V gene: TRBV15; CDR3 protein: CATSRDLYEQYF; CDR3 DNA: TGTGCCACCAGCAGAGATTTATACGAGCAGTACTTC
D gene: TRBD2; clone size: few; CDR3 length: 14; J gene: TRBJ2-5; V gene: TRBV7-3; CDR3 protein: CASSPGTRKETQYF; CDR3 DNA: TGTGCCAGCAGCCCCGGGACTAGAAAAGAGACCCAGTACTTC
D gene: .; clone size: few; CDR3 length: 13; J gene: TRBJ2-5; V gene: TRBV10-3; CDR3 protein: CASRDWTEETQYF; CDR3 DNA: TGTGCCAGCCGCGACTGGACAGAGGAGACCCAGTACTTC
D gene: .; clone size: few; CDR3 length: 15; J gene: TRBJ1-3; V gene: TRBV5-1; CDR3 protein: CASSLGDISGNTIYF; CDR3 DNA: TGCGCCAGCAGCTTGGGGGACATATCCGGAAACACCATATATTTT
D gene: .; clone size: few; CDR3 length: 17; J gene: TRBJ2-2; V gene: TRBV4-1; CDR3 protein: CASSQEVLRVNTGELFF; CDR3 DNA: TGCGCCAGCAGCCAAGAAGTCTTGAGAGTTAACACCGGGGAGCTGTTTTTT
D gene: TRBD1; clone size: .; CDR3 length: 14; J gene: TRBJ2-1; V gene: TRBV2; CDR3 protein: CASQGVGGSNEQFF; CDR3 DNA: TGTGCCAGCCAGGGGGTTGGAGGTAGCAATGAGCAGTTCTTC
D gene: TRBD2; clone size: .; CDR3 length: 16; J gene: TRBJ2-3; V gene: TRBV6-1; CDR3 protein: CASSGRTSGRADTQYF; CDR3 DNA: TGTGCCAGCAGTGGCCGGACTAGCGGTCGCGCAGATACGCAGTATTTT
D gene: TRBD1; clone size: .; CDR3 length: 17; J gene: TRBJ1-2; V gene: TRBV19; CDR3 protein: CASSTQTGPNQNYGYTF; CDR3 DNA: TGTGCCAGTAGTACCCAGACAGGGCCGAATCAAAACTATGGCTACACCTTC
D gene: .; clone size: few; CDR3 length: 17; J gene: TRBJ1-2; V gene: TRBV12-3/TRBV12-4; CDR3 protein: CASSLARMGQSNYGYTF; CDR3 DNA: TGTGCCAGCAGTTTAGCGAGGATGGGACAATCTAACTATGGCTACACCTTC
D gene: .; clone size: few; CDR3 length: 17; J gene: TRBJ1-5; V gene: TRBV5-1; CDR3 protein: CASRFRGGHLSNQPQHF; CDR3 DNA: TGCGCCAGCAGATTCCGGGGAGGGCACCTTAGCAATCAGCCCCAGCATTTT
D gene: TRBD2; clone size: few; CDR3 length: 17; J gene: TRBJ2-1; V gene: TRBV7-9; CDR3 protein: CASSLGLAGKSYNEQFF; CDR3 DNA: TGTGCCAGCAGCTTGGGACTAGCGGGGAAATCCTACAATGAGCAGTTCTTC
D gene: TRBD1; clone size: .; CDR3 length: 16; J gene: TRBJ1-1; V gene: TRBV6-5; CDR3 protein: CASSYSRTGGNTEAFF; CDR3 DNA: TGTGCCAGCAGTTACTCCAGGACAGGGGGGAACACTGAAGCTTTCTTT
D gene: .; clone size: many; CDR3 length: 16; J gene: TRBJ2-3; V gene: TRBV7-3; CDR3 protein: CASSASGGASTDTQYF; CDR3 DNA: TGTGCCAGCAGCGCTTCTGGGGGGGCAAGCACAGATACGCAGTATTTT